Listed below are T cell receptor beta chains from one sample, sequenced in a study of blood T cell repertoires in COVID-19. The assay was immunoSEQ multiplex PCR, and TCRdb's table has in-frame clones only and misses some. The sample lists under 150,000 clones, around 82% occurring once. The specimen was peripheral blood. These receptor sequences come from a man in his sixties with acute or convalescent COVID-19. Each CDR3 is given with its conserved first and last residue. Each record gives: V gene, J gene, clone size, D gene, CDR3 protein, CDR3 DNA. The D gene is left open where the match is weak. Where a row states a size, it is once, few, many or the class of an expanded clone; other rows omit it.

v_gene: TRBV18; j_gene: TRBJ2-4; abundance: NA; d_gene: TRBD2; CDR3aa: CASSPVGRGQNIQYF; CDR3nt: TGTGCCAGCTCACCAGTGGGGAGGGGTCAAAACATTCAGTACTTC
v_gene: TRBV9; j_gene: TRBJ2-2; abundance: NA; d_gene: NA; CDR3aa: CASSSPKGGSNIGELFF; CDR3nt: TGTGCCAGCAGCTCCCCCAAGGGGGGGTCCAACATCGGGGAGCTGTTTTTT
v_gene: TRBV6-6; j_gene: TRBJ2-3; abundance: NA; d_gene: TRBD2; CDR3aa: CASSYSGSGTDTQYF; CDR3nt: TGTGCCAGCAGTTACTCGGGTAGCGGGACCGATACGCAGTATTTT
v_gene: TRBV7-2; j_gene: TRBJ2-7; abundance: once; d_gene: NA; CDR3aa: CASSFYRGPSYEQYF; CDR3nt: TGTGCCAGCAGCTTCTATAGGGGCCCATCCTACGAGCAGTACTTC
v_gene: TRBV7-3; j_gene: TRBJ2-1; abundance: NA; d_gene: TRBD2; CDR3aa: CASSSRTSGRVNEQFF; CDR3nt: TGTGCCAGCAGCTCCAGGACTAGCGGGAGGGTTAATGAGCAGTTCTTC
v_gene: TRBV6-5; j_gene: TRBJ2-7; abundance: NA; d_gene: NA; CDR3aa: CASTKWGKPYEQYF; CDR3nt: TGTGCCAGCACCAAATGGGGCAAGCCCTACGAGCAGTACTTC
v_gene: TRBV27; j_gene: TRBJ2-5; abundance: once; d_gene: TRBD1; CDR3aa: CASSSTGGEETQYF; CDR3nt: TGTGCCAGCAGTTCCACAGGGGGCGAAGAGACCCAGTACTTC
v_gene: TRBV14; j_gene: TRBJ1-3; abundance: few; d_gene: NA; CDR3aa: CASSQSSTIYF; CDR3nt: TGTGCCAGCAGCCAGAGTTCCACCATATATTTT
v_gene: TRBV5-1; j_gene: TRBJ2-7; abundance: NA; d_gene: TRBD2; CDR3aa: CASSLGLAGEQYF; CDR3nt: TGCGCCAGCAGCTTGGGACTAGCGGGAGAGCAGTACTTC
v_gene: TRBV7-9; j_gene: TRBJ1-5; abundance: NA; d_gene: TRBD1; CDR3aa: CASSKGQGSGQPQHF; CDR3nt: TGTGCCAGCAGCAAAGGACAGGGGTCGGGGCAGCCCCAGCATTTT
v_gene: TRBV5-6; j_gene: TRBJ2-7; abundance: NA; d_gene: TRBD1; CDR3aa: CASSLGDREYEQYF; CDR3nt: TGTGCCAGCAGCTTGGGAGACAGGGAGTACGAGCAGTACTTC
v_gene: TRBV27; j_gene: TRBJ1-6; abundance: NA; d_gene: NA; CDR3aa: CASSPGTSLVPLHF; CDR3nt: TGTGCCAGCAGCCCAGGGACATCTCTGGTACCCCTCCACTTT
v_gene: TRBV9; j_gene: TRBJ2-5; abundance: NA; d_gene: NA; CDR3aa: CASSPRVGGRETQYF; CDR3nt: TGTGCCAGCAGCCCGAGAGTGGGGGGTAGGGAGACCCAGTACTTC
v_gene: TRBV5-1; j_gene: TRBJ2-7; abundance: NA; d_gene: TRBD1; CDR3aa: CASSINRGSLSEQYF; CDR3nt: TGCGCCAGCAGCATAAACAGGGGGAGCCTTTCCGAGCAGTACTTC
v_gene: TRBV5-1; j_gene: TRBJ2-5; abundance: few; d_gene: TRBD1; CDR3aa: CASSMGQQETQYF; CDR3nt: TGCGCCAGCAGCATGGGACAGCAAGAGACCCAGTACTTC
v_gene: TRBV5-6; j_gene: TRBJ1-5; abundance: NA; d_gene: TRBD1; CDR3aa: CASSRQGSNQPQHF; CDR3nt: TGTGCCAGCAGCAGACAGGGCAGCAATCAGCCCCAGCATTTT
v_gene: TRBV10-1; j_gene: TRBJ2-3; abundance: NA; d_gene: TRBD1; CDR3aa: CASSRDSHTDTQYF; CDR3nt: TGCGCCAGCTCAAGGGACAGCCACACAGATACGCAGTATTTT
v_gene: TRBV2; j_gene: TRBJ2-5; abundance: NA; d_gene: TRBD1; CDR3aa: CASSPESIWGQGFTETQYF; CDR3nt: TGTGCCAGCAGCCCCGAGTCGATATGGGGACAGGGGTTCACGGAGACCCAGTACTTC
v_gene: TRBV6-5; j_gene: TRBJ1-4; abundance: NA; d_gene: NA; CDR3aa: CASNLQGSNEKLFF; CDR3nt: TGTGCCAGCAACTTACAGGGATCTAATGAAAAACTGTTTTTT
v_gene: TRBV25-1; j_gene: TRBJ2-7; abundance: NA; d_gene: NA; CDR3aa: CASSADSYEQYF; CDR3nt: TGTGCCAGCAGTGCTGACAGCTACGAGCAGTACTTC
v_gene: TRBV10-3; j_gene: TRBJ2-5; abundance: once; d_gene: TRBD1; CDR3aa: CAISEGGPTQETQYF; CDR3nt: TGTGCCATCAGTGAAGGGGGCCCAACTCAAGAGACCCAGTACTTC
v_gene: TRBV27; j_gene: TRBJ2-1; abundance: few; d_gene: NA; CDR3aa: CASSGLRSHNEQFF; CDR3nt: TGTGCCAGCAGTGGGCTGAGATCCCACAATGAGCAGTTCTTC
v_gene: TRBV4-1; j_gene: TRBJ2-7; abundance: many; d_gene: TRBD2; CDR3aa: CASSTGGYEQYF; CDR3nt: TGCGCCAGCAGTACGGGGGGCTACGAGCAGTACTTC
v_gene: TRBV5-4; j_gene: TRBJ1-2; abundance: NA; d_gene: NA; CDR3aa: CASSLDPANYGYTF; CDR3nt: TGTGCCAGCAGCTTGGACCCAGCTAACTATGGCTACACCTTC
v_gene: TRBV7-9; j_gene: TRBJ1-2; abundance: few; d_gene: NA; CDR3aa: CASSQTTNYGYTF; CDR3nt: TGTGCCAGCAGCCAGACGACAAACTATGGCTACACCTTC
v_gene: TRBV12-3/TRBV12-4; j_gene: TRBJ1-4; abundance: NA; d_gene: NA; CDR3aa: CATLGSGEKLFF; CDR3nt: TGTGCCACTTTGGGGAGTGGTGAAAAACTGTTTTTT
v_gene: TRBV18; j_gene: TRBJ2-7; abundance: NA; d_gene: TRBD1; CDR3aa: CASSIGQASYEQYF; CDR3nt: TGTGCCAGCTCAATCGGACAGGCCTCCTACGAGCAGTACTTC